A single sample gave rise to the 26 T cell receptor beta chains below, sequenced in a study of T cell repertoires in cytomegalovirus infection. TCRdb itself ran the reads through MiXCR, one entry per CDR3 protein. The sample consists of about 210,000 distinct CDR3 sequences, 6.5% of them appearing once. The specimen sequenced was PBMCs. The receptors come from a human donor in good health (CMV status not recorded). Some clones in this sample may be carry-over from other donors' samples.

This clonotype showed up many times. The chain carries TRBV3-1 and TRBJ2-1; 7 bases agree with TRBD2. Germline CDR1 and CDR2: LGHDT and YNNKEL (reference sequence). V lost 3 bases to trimming and J lost 7 bases; unmatched junction nucleotides: 6. CDR3 length: 14 amino acids. The CDR3 bases are TGTGCCAGCAGCCAGGCCGGGACTAAAAATGAGCAGTTCTTC. Protein: CASSQAGTKNEQFF.

This clonotype has ten or more counts. This rearrangement joins TRBV5-4 to TRBJ2-2; D gene unclear. V lost 1 base and J lost 1, with 5 bases in between. CDR3 length equals 14 residues. Germline V gene data show CDR1 as SGHNT and CDR2 as YYREEE (reference sequence). The CDR3 sequence is CASSLLWNTGELFF. The CDR3 coding sequence is TGTGCCAGCAGCTTGTTATGGAACACCGGGGAGCTGTTTTTT.

This clonotype appeared a few times. V is TRBV20-1 and J is TRBJ2-1; 9 nucleotides agree with TRBD2. The germline V gene has CDR1 DFQATT and CDR2 SNEGSKA (reference sequence). J lost 5 bases, V lost 6 bases, and 8 bases had no gene match. CDR3 size: 14 residues. Written as DNA, the CDR3 is TGCAGTGCCTCCCTGAGCGGGGGGCACAATGAGCAGTTCTTC. It encodes CSASLSGGHNEQFF.

The chain couples TRBV2 to TRBJ1-6, with 7 positions matching TRBD1. Germline assignment: CDR1 SNHLY and CDR2 FYNNEI. Trimming at V came to 8 bases and at J to 7 bases, leaving 5 bases not matched to a gene. The CDR3 has 13 residues. DNA for the CDR3: TGTGCCAGCTCGTCGGGACAGAATTCACCCCTCCACTTT. The encoded protein is CASSSGQNSPLHF.

This clonotype was seen at least ten times. J is TRBJ2-7 and V is TRBV6-2 or TRBV6-3; tentatively, D is TRBD2 (6 bases). The CDR3 runs to 12 residues. V was trimmed by 10 bases and J by 3 bases, leaving 13 bases between them. From germline, CDR1 is MNHEY and CDR2 SVGEGT. CDR3 DNA: TGTGCCATACGGGACTCTTTCTACGAGCAGTACTTC. It is translated as CAIRDSFYEQYF.

Note on this clonotype: At one of its ends the junction is not consistent with the germline gene, which may arise from a read error. The chain uses TRBV7-8 and TRBJ2-3, with D uncertain. CDR1 is SGHVS, CDR2 FQNEAQ, per germline. This CDR3 is 13 amino acids long. The CDR3 nucleotides read TGTGCCAGCCGCTTAGCCCACCCAGATACGCAGTATTTT. It specifies CASRLAHPDTQYF.

This clonotype was seen many times. V usage is TRBV6-2 or TRBV6-3 and J usage is TRBJ1-1; 8 nucleotides line up with TRBD1. The CDR3 covers 16 residues. With 0 bases clipped from V and 1 base from J, the junction kept 4 bases outside the gene matches. Per germline, CDR1 MNHEY and CDR2 SVGEGT. In DNA, the CDR3 is TGTGCCAGCAGTTACTCAGCAGGGGGCCCGAACACTGAAGCTTTCTTT. It yields the protein CASSYSAGGPNTEAFF.

This clonotype was observed at least ten times. The rearrangement uses TRBV7-8 and TRBJ1-5, with a possible D match to TRBD1 (6 bases). Germline loops: CDR1 SGHVS, CDR2 FQNEAQ. CDR3 length equals 14 residues. Trimming cost V 5 bases and J 5 bases, with 13 bases left between them. This CDR3 is CASSTRDMDQPQHF. The CDR3 DNA is TGTGCCAGCAGCACCCGGGACATGGATCAGCCCCAGCATTTT.

A note on this clonotype: One base away lies a much larger clone, so this may be a sequencing read error. This rearrangement joins TRBV20-1 to TRBJ2-2, with D possibly matching TRBD1 (6 bases). The CDR3 length is 15 residues. Germline V gene lookup returns CDR1 DFQATT and CDR2 SNEGSKA (reference sequence). DNA of the CDR3: TGCAGTGCTAGAGATCACAGGGCGAACACCAGGGAGCTGTTTTTT. It is translated as CSARDHRANTRELFF.

This clonotype was observed at least ten times. The chain couples TRBV20-1 to TRBJ2-1, with D uncertain. V lost 6 bases, J lost 8 bases, and 11 bases lay in between. Per germline, CDR1 DFQATT and CDR2 SNEGSKA (reference sequence). This CDR3 comprises 11 residues. The CDR3 here is CSALRVHEQFF. CDR3 DNA: TGCAGTGCCCTTCGGGTCCATGAGCAGTTCTTC.

This clonotype showed up many times. The chain carries TRBV5-6 and TRBJ1-5, with a possible D match to TRBD1 (6 bases). There are 15 residues in the CDR3. Deletions cut 5 bases from V and 1 base from J, with 13 bases between. Germline loops: CDR1 SGHDT, CDR2 YYEEEE. The CDR3 sequence: CASRSRTASNQPQHF. CDR3 DNA: TGTGCCAGCAGGTCCCGGACAGCGAGCAATCAGCCCCAGCATTTT.

Of note for this clonotype: A read error may account for a junction end that differs from germline. The V and J genes are TRBV7-9 and TRBJ2-5, with D possibly matching TRBD2 (6 bases). Germline lookup yields CDR1 SEHNR and CDR2 FQNEAQ (reference sequence). CDR3 length equals 13 residues. The CDR3 is CASIPGLEEIQYF. CDR3 bases: TGTGCCAGCATCCCGGGACTGGAAGAGATCCAGTACTTC.

This clonotype was recorded many times. The CDR3 protein is CASSLGAVYGYTF. The CDR3 nucleotides read TGTGCCAGCAGCTTAGGTGCAGTTTATGGCTACACCTTC. This sequence joins TRBV7-2 and TRBJ1-2; no reliable D call. Looked up from germline, CDR1 is SGHTA and CDR2 is FQGNSA. The CDR3 extends over 13 amino acids. Trimming shortened V by 1 base and J by 5 bases, and 8 bases separated the two germline ends. Together with reference TRBV7-2 and TRBJ1-2, the CDR3 gives the full variable domain: GAGVSQSPSNKVTEKGKDVELRCDPISGHTALYWYRQSLGQGLEFLIYFQGNSAPDKSGLPSDRFSAERTGGSVSTLTIQRTQQEDSAVYLCASSLGAVYGYTFGSGTRLTVV.

The table lists this clonotype with many counts. CDR3 protein: CASSVDSSNQPQHF. The CDR3 DNA is TGTGCCAGCAGCGTTGACAGCTCCAATCAGCCCCAGCATTTT. This chain connects TRBV7-2 to TRBJ1-5; D perhaps matches TRBD1 (5 bases). V lost 5 bases to trimming and J lost 3 bases, with 11 bases between them. This CDR3 has 14 residues. From germline, CDR1 is SGHTA and CDR2 FQGNSA.

V and J are TRBV20-1 and TRBJ1-2; no clear D gene. The germline gives CDR1 DFQATT, CDR2 SNEGSKA (reference sequence). This CDR3 is built from 14 residues. The V and J ends lost 0 bases and 8 bases respectively, with 16 bases between them. The CDR3 DNA is TGCAGTGCTAGAGATACTACCGCGGGAGAAGGCTACACCTTC. Amino acids: CSARDTTAGEGYTF.

This clonotype has ten or more counts. The chain is built from TRBV4-1 and TRBJ2-1, with a possible D match to TRBD1 (6 bases). V was cut by 1 base and J by 5 bases, with 9 bases left in between. The CDR3 spans 14 residues. Per germline, CDR1 MGHRA and CDR2 YSYEKL. This CDR3 is CASSQVGQNNEQFF. CDR3 nucleotide sequence: TGCGCCAGCAGCCAAGTTGGACAGAACAATGAGCAGTTCTTC.

With respect to this clonotype: A much larger clone lies one base from this, so it may be a read error. The CDR3 DNA follows: TGTGCCAGCAGTTACGGGACAATGACGATTCAGTACTTC. Translating it yields CASSYGTMTIQYF. The V gene is TRBV6-2 or TRBV6-3, the J gene TRBJ2-4; D perhaps matches TRBD1 (6 bases). Deletions cut 2 bases from V and 10 bases from J, with 12 bases between. The V gene's germline CDR1 is MNHEY and CDR2 SVGEGT. This CDR3 contains 13 residues.

The rearrangement uses TRBV14 and TRBJ1-2, with D tentatively TRBD1 (5 bases). V was shortened by 0 bases and J by 7 bases, with 18 bases between the two germline ends. The CDR3 totals 16 residues. Germline lookup yields CDR1 SGHDN and CDR2 FVKESK. CDR3 sequence reads: CASSQEWGGRYGGYTF. The CDR3 nucleotides read TGTGCCAGCAGCCAAGAGTGGGGCGGGCGATACGGTGGCTACACCTTC.

There are many counts of this clonotype. The chain recombines TRBV7-9 with TRBJ1-5; 10 positions agree with TRBD1. J was trimmed by 7 bases and V by 1 base; bases with no gene match: 4. Germline values: CDR1 SEHNR, CDR2 FQNEAQ (reference sequence). This CDR3 contains 15 residues. CDR3 DNA sequence: TGTGCCAGCAGCTTAGGGGACAGGGGTGAACAGCCCCAGCATTTT. Translation gives CASSLGDRGEQPQHF. The complete variable domain, with remaining parts taken from reference TRBV7-9 and TRBJ1-5, reads DTGVSQNPRHKITKRGQNVTFRCDPISEHNRLYWYRQTLGQGPEFLTYFQNEAQLEKSRLLSDRFSAERPKGSFSTLEIQRTEQGDSAMYLCASSLGDRGEQPQHFGDGTRLSIL.

This clonotype was counted at least ten times. This sequence joins TRBV6-8 and TRBJ1-4; maybe TRBD1 (6 bases). The CDR3 has 13 amino acids. CDR1 and CDR2 (germline): MNHGY, SAAAGT. V lost 7 bases and J 5 bases, leaving 11 bases between the germline ends. The CDR3 DNA reads TGTGCCAGCATCCGGGGGCGGAATGAAAAACTGTTTTTT. It specifies CASIRGRNEKLFF.

A few counts support this clonotype. The chain links TRBV3-1 to TRBJ2-7, with D possibly TRBD1 on 5 matching bases. This CDR3 is built from 15 residues. Germline CDR1 LGHDT, CDR2 YNNKEL (reference sequence). V was shortened by 0 bases and J by 0 bases, with 9 bases between the two germline ends. In nucleotides, the CDR3 is TGTGCCAGCAGCCAAGAGATAGGGGCCTCCTACGAGCAGTACTTC. Amino acids: CASSQEIGASYEQYF.

This clonotype has at least ten counts. CDR3 protein: CSAATGAGYTF. As DNA, the CDR3 is TGCAGTGCAGCGACAGGGGCTGGCTACACCTTC. The chain carries TRBV20-1 and TRBJ1-2; TRBD1 aligns across 8 bases. Trimming took 6 bases from V and 7 from J; bases not matched to a gene: 4. CDR1 is DFQATT, CDR2 SNEGSKA, per germline (reference sequence). The CDR3 is made up of 11 amino acids.

This clonotype was seen many times. The V gene is TRBV20-1, the J gene TRBJ1-3; perhaps TRBD1 as D (6 bases). There are 13 residues in the CDR3. In germline, CDR1 is DFQATT, CDR2 SNEGSKA (reference sequence). Trimming took off 0 bases at V and 7 bases at J, with 10 bases between the two ends. CDR3 coding DNA: TGCAGTGCTAGAGATTTGGGGGCTAACACCATATATTTT. This encodes CSARDLGANTIYF.

This clonotype was counted ten times or more. The chain carries TRBV7-8 and TRBJ1-4, with D possibly TRBD1 on 6 matching bases. CDR3 length: 16 amino acids. Germline loops: CDR1 SGHVS, CDR2 FQNEAQ. V shed 5 bases and J shed 5 bases, with 18 bases lying between them. The chain's CDR3 is CASSKQKGERNEKLFF. CDR3 coding DNA: TGTGCCAGCAGCAAACAAAAGGGGGAACGGAATGAAAAACTGTTTTTT.

This clonotype was detected many times. The chain recombines TRBV20-1 with TRBJ2-3; D is unresolved. CDR1 DFQATT and CDR2 SNEGSKA come from the germline V gene (reference sequence). The length of the CDR3 is 14 residues. V was shortened by 3 bases and J by 0 bases, with 10 bases between the two germline ends. The CDR3 sequence is CSARRPPSTDTQYF. The DNA of the CDR3 is TGCAGTGCTAGGAGGCCGCCTAGCACAGATACGCAGTATTTT.

This clonotype has ten or more counts. CDR3 in amino acids: CASNKKMNTEAFF. The CDR3 nucleotides read TGTGCCAGCAACAAGAAGATGAACACTGAAGCTTTCTTT. The chain links TRBV14 to TRBJ1-1, with D unclear. CDR1 and CDR2 from the germline V gene are SGHDN and FVKESK. The germline V and J ends were trimmed by 7 bases and 0 bases, with 9 bases remaining between them. The CDR3 is 13 amino acids.